At least ten counts were recorded for the clone carrying this T cell receptor (beta chain). Its antigen is undetermined. The CDR3 runs to 15 residues. V was trimmed by 3 bases and J by 0 bases, leaving 9 bases between them. The data originate from a study of T-cell memory formation after mild COVID-19. TCRdb recomputed calls from the 5' RACE reads with MiXCR, one row per CDR3 protein. The sample contains some 320,000 distinct CDR3 sequences, around 15% of which appear only once. Regarding the study as a whole: Second-wave clones reaching peak frequency on day 37 lacked confirmed SARS-CoV-2 specificity. Clones shrinking between day 15 and 85 showed a balanced CD4/CD8 split, and those that grew later tilted toward CD4+.

The sequence came from a man aged 18-30 years who had mild COVID-19 (a few samples of this study predate the infection). Cell type and time point are not known. The rearrangement uses TRBV12-3 or TRBV12-4 and TRBJ2-4; D is unclear. The source material was PBMCs or a T cell subset sorted from them (not recorded which). The CDR3 loop reads CASSFDQLAKNIQYF. The CDR3 nucleotides read TGTGCCAGCAGTTTTGACCAACTAGCCAAAAACATTCAGTACTTC.